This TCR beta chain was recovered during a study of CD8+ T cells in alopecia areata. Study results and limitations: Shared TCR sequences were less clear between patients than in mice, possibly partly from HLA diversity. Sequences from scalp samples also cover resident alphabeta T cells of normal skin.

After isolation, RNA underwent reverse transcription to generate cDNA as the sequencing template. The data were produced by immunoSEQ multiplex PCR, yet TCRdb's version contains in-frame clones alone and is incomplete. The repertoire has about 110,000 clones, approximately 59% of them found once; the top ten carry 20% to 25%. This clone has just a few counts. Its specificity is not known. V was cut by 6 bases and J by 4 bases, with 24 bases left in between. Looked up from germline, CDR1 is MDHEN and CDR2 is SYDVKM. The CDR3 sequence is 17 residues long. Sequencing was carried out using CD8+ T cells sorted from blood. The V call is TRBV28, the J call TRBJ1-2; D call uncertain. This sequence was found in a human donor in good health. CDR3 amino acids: CASRLAVMGKGPYGYTF. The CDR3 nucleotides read TGTGCCAGCAGGTTGGCAGTCATGGGGAAGGGTCCCTATGGCTACACCTTC.